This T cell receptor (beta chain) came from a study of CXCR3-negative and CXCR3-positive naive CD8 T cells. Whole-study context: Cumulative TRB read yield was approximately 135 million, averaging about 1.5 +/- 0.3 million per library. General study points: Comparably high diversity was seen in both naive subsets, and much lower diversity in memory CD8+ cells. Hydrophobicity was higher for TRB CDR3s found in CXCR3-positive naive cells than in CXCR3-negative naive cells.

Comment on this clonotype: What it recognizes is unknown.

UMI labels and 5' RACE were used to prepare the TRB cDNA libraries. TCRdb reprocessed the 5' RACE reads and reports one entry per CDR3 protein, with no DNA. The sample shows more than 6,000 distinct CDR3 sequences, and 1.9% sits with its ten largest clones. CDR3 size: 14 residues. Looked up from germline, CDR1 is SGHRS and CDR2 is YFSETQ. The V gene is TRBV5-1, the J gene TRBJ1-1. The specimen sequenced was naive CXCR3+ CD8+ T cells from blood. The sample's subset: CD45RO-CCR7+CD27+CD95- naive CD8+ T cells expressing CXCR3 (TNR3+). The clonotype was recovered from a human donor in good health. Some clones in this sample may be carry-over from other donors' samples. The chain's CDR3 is CASSEGPGGTEAFF.